This is a list of T cell receptor beta chains from one sample in a study of blood T cells in healthy people across ages. Each CDR3 protein gets one entry after TCRdb re-called the 5' RACE reads with MiXCR. Among around 1,800,000 distinct CDR3 sequences listed, 39% were seen once. The sequencing sample was made of blood. These receptors all come from a human donor in good health. Both conserved end residues are part of each CDR3. A D gene is named only where the DNA matches it firmly. Some rows have no size entry. The others give once, few or many, or a class for an expanded clone.

V gene	J gene	clone size	D gene	CDR3 protein	CDR3 DNA
TRBV6-6	TRBJ2-7	-	-	CASSYLAGTYEQYF	TGTGCCAGCAGTTACCTAGCTGGGACCTACGAGCAGTACTTC
TRBV7-9	TRBJ2-7	few	TRBD2	CASSSGGGFHEQYF	TGTGCCAGCAGCTCCGGGGGGGGTTTCCACGAGCAGTACTTC
TRBV6-1	TRBJ1-2	-	-	CASSEASGHYGYTF	TGTGCCAGCAGTGAAGCGTCGGGACACTATGGCTACACCTTC
TRBV6-6	TRBJ2-5	few	TRBD2	CASRLAGGLEETQYF	TGTGCCAGCAGACTAGCGGGGGGGCTTGAAGAGACCCAGTACTTC
TRBV20-1	TRBJ2-1	-	-	CSARGTDFRQFF	TGCAGTGCTAGAGGGACGGACTTTCGACAGTTCTTC
TRBV4-3	TRBJ1-1	-	-	CASSQGRGVTEAFF	TGCGCCAGCAGCCAAGGTAGGGGCGTCACTGAAGCTTTCTTT
TRBV11-2	TRBJ1-1	once	-	CASSYRGVVGAFF	TGTGCCAGTAGCTATAGGGGGGTAGTTGGAGCTTTCTTT
TRBV11-3	TRBJ2-1	-	-	CASSSGVPLYNEQFF	TGTGCCAGCAGTTCAGGGGTCCCCCTTTACAATGAGCAGTTCTTC
TRBV4-3	TRBJ1-2	few	-	CASRTLGYGYTF	TGCGCCAGCAGAACCCTTGGCTATGGCTACACCTTC
TRBV6-5	TRBJ2-6	-	-	CASSPPGGLSGANVLTF	TGTGCCAGCAGCCCCCCCGGGGGATTGTCTGGGGCCAACGTCCTGACTTTC
TRBV6-2/TRBV6-3	TRBJ2-4	few	TRBD2	CASSWTSGYYNEQYF	TGTGCCAGCAGTTGGACTAGCGGGTATTACAATGAGCAGTACTTC
TRBV30	TRBJ1-2	-	-	CAWSVQGTYGYTF	TGTGCCTGGAGTGTACAAGGGACCTATGGCTACACCTTC
TRBV7-2	TRBJ2-3	few	-	CASSPTPGVGTDTQYF	TGTGCCAGCAGCCCCACACCGGGGGTCGGCACAGATACGCAGTATTTT
TRBV5-1	TRBJ2-7	many	TRBD1	CASTEGASTYEQYF	TGCGCCAGCACCGAGGGGGCTTCGACCTACGAGCAGTACTTC
TRBV29-1	TRBJ1-2	-	TRBD1	CSVVRGTGGNYGYTF	TGCAGCGTTGTCCGAGGGACAGGTGGTAACTATGGCTACACCTTC
TRBV28	TRBJ1-1	few	TRBD1	CASSSSGTENTEAFF	TGTGCCAGCAGTTCATCCGGGACAGAGAACACTGAAGCTTTCTTT
TRBV20-1	TRBJ2-3	-	TRBD2	CSATKATSGAADTQYF	TGCAGTGCTACCAAAGCGACTAGCGGGGCCGCAGATACGCAGTATTTT
TRBV6-1	TRBJ2-7	-	-	CASSEQGRSYEQYF	TGTGCCAGCAGTGAACAGGGACGTAGCTACGAGCAGTACTTC
TRBV10-3	TRBJ1-6	few	TRBD1	CAISARDRASSPLHF	TGTGCCATCAGTGCCCGGGACAGGGCCTCTTCACCCCTCCACTTT
TRBV6-2/TRBV6-3	TRBJ2-4	few	TRBD2	CASSFSGRNNIQYF	TGTGCCAGCAGTTTCAGCGGGAGAAACAACATTCAGTACTTC
TRBV2	TRBJ1-6	-	-	CASTRTGSPLHF	TGTGCCAGCACGAGGACCGGCTCACCCCTCCACTTT
TRBV20-1	TRBJ1-2	few	TRBD1	CSASAPGTDPYGYTF	TGCAGTGCTAGTGCGCCTGGGACAGATCCCTATGGCTACACCTTC
TRBV28	TRBJ1-2	-	-	CASRVQDYANYGYTF	TGTGCCAGCAGGGTCCAGGACTACGCTAACTATGGCTACACCTTC
TRBV12-3/TRBV12-4	TRBJ1-5	-	-	CASSLDMDSGRPQHF	TGTGCCAGCAGTTTAGATATGGACAGCGGAAGGCCCCAGCATTTT
TRBV24-1	TRBJ1-2	few	-	CATSDSTGANYGYTF	TGTGCCACCAGTGATTCGACAGGAGCTAACTATGGCTACACCTTC
TRBV2	TRBJ2-1	few	TRBD2	CAAQTGTSGDYNEQFF	TGTGCCGCACAAACCGGGACTAGCGGGGACTACAATGAGCAGTTCTTC